The 14 T cell receptor beta chains listed next were all sequenced from one sample in a study of T cell clonality in common variable immunodeficiency. Points from the study as a whole: Reportedly, TCR beta sequences from common variable immunodeficiency showed fewer deletions and N-nucleotide insertions.

Only in-frame clones appear in the TCRdb table, and some are missing; sequencing was by immunoSEQ multiplex PCR. The sample holds 25,000 to 30,000 clones, and no clone turns up only once. No cognate antigen is known for these TCRs. The source material was peripheral blood mononuclear cells. The receptors were sampled from a human donor with common variable immunodeficiency.

This clone has only a few counts. The DNA ends 3 residues before the CDR3 does, and the rest of the CDR3 is filled in from the germline J gene. The chain recombines TRBV30 with TRBJ1-2; 10 bases match TRBD1. Per germline, CDR1 GTSNPN and CDR2 SVGIG (reference sequence). There are 11 residues in the CDR3. The covered CDR3 bases are TGTGCCTGCTGGGACAGGGGAGGC. Its protein product is CACWDRGG. The CDR3 as a whole reads CACWDRGGYTF. The variable domain in full, completed from reference TRBV30 and TRBJ1-2, reads SQTIHQWPATLVQPVGSPLSLECTVEGTSNPNLYWYRQAAGRGLQLLFYSVGIGQISSEVPQNLSASRPQDRQFILSSKKLLLSDSGFYLCACWDRGGYTFGSGTRLTVV.

This clone showed up many times. The read finishes 3 residues shy of the CDR3 end, and the germline J gene is used to complete it. The chain joins TRBV19 to TRBJ1-2; maybe TRBD1 (5 bases). V lost 5 bases to trimming and J lost 6 bases, with 19 bases between them. CDR1 and CDR2 from the germline V gene are LNHDA and SQIVND (reference sequence). This CDR3 has 15 amino acids. CDR3 DNA (partial): TGTGCCAGTAGTCCCTTGTTAGGACAAGGGCATGGC. Encoded protein: CASSPLLGQGHG. The CDR3 in full is CASSPLLGQGHGYTF.

This clone is medium-sized. The read halts 3 residues ahead of the CDR3 end, with the missing end drawn from the germline J gene. The gene calls are TRBV7-6 and TRBJ2-3; tentatively, D is TRBD2 (7 bases). The length of the CDR3 is 11 residues. In germline, CDR1 is SGHVS, CDR2 FNYEAQ. The sequenced CDR3 bases are TGTGCCAGCAGCTCGGGGGGCTCG. Translated, it gives CASSSGGS. In full, the CDR3 is CASSSGGSQYF.

As concerns this clone: The CDR3 extends 3 residues past the end of the read, so its final part is completed from the germline J gene. The chain has TRBV7-6 and TRBJ1-6; D remains unclear. This CDR3 has 13 residues. The ends were cut back, 5 bases at V and 6 bases at J, with 8 bases in the middle. Germline-derived CDR1 and CDR2 are SGHVS and FNYEAQ. CDR3 protein: CASSPASNSPLHF. The sequenced CDR3 bases are TGTGCCAGCAGCCCCGCTAGTAATTCACCC.

This clone has ten or more counts. The CDR3 goes on 3 residues after the read ends, and that part is filled in from the germline J gene. This rearrangement joins TRBV6-2 or TRBV6-3 to TRBJ2-2, with 7 bases that match TRBD1. The CDR3 extends over 15 amino acids. The ends lost 7 bases at V and 0 bases at J; junction bases unmatched: 5. Germline values: CDR1 MNHEY, CDR2 SVGEGT. The CDR3 loop is CASTWDRTNTGELFF. CDR3 bases read: TGTGCCAGCACCTGGGACAGAACGAACACCGGGGAG.

Comment on this clone: The observed sequence ends 3 residues before the CDR3 terminus, with the missing tail filled in from the germline J gene. The chain is built from TRBV11-3 and TRBJ2-3; 11 positions match TRBD2. Germline-derived CDR1 and CDR2 are SGHNT and YENEEA. This CDR3 is built from 15 residues. V lost 2 bases and J lost 6; bases outside the gene matches: 4. The CDR3: CASSLSSGGFDTQYF. The CDR3 bases that were read are TGTGCCAGCAGCTTATCTAGCGGGGGGTTCGATACG.

This clone has more than one count but fewer than ten. With the read ending 3 residues before the CDR3 end, the germline J gene is used to fill in that end. V usage is TRBV19 and J usage is TRBJ2-5; 8 nucleotides line up with TRBD2. Per the germline V gene, CDR1 is LNHDA and CDR2 is SQIVND (reference sequence). Unmatched junction bases numbered 14, after V lost 6 bases and J lost 2 bases. CDR3 length: 17 residues. Incomplete CDR3 DNA: TGTGCCAGTAGCCGGGGCGGGGGGACAAGGTTTCAAGAGACC. This encodes CASSRGGGTRFQET. The CDR3 as a whole reads CASSRGGGTRFQETQYF.

Details on this clone: The DNA ends 3 residues before the CDR3 does, and the rest of the CDR3 is filled in from the germline J gene. The chain carries TRBV16 and TRBJ2-5, with D perhaps matching TRBD2 (6 bases). Trimming stripped 4 bases from V and 4 bases from J, with 7 bases between. There are 12 residues in the CDR3. CDR1 is KGHSY, CDR2 FQNENV, per germline. CDR3 bases read: TGTGCCAGCAGCCGGACTATAGAGACC. It yields the protein CASSRTIET. The complete CDR3 sequence is CASSRTIETQYF. Full variable domain (missing parts from reference TRBV16 and TRBJ2-5): GEEVAQTPKHLVRGEGQKAKLYCAPIKGHSYVFWYQQVLKNEFKFLISFQNENVFDETGMPKERFSAKCLPNSPCSLEIQATKLEDSAVYFCASSRTIETQYFGPGTRLLVL.

About this clone: With the read ending 3 residues before the CDR3 end, the germline J gene is used to fill in that end. V and J are TRBV6-2 or TRBV6-3 and TRBJ1-6, with D unresolved. The CDR3 covers 13 residues. V lost 2 bases to trimming and J lost 9 bases, with 8 bases between them. CDR1 is MNHEY, CDR2 SVGEGT, per germline. The CDR3 DNA, read in part, is TGTGCCAGCAGTTACAGGGCGGGTTCACCC. Protein sequence: CASSYRAGSP. The entire CDR3 protein is CASSYRAGSPLHF.

There are many counts of this clone. The CDR3 extends 3 residues past the end of the read, so its final part is completed from the germline J gene. The chain links TRBV10-3 to TRBJ2-5, with TRBD2 matching over 12 bases. Per germline, CDR1 ENHRY and CDR2 SYGVKD. J gave up 1 base and V 8 bases, and 5 bases lay outside the gene matches. The CDR3 covers 15 residues. The CDR3 is CAIETSGGLQETQYF. Partial CDR3 DNA: TGTGCCATCGAGACTAGCGGGGGCCTCCAAGAGACC.

This clone has a handful of counts. The CDR3 extends 3 residues past the end of the read, so its final part is completed from the germline J gene. This chain joins TRBV6-2 or TRBV6-3 and TRBJ1-2, with D maybe TRBD1 (5 bases). CDR1 is MNHEY, CDR2 SVGEGT, per germline. Trimming took off 9 bases at V and 4 bases at J, with 15 bases between the two ends. The CDR3 length is 13 residues. CDR3 in amino acids: CASGGTAGYGYTF. CDR3 DNA, as far as it was read: TGTGCCAGTGGGGGGACGGCAGGCTATGGC.

As for this clone: With the read ending 3 residues before the CDR3 end, the germline J gene is used to fill in that end. This chain joins TRBV2 and TRBJ1-1; no reliable D call. Trimming stripped 7 bases from V and 3 bases from J, with 12 bases between. CDR1 and CDR2 from the germline V gene are SNHLY and FYNNEI. The CDR3 consists of 13 residues. The CDR3 loop is CASTVTGDTEAFF. Incomplete CDR3 DNA: TGTGCCAGCACCGTTACCGGGGACACTGAA.

Concerning this clone: The CDR3 end lies 3 residues beyond the end of the read and is filled in from the germline J gene. J is TRBJ1-2 and V is TRBV6-2 or TRBV6-3; D perhaps matches TRBD1 (5 bases). Germline CDR1 and CDR2: MNHEY and SVGEGT. Trimming removed 6 bases from V and 5 bases from J, with 13 bases in between. The CDR3 length is 13 residues. The chain's CDR3 is CASSPDSTYGYTF. The DNA read from the CDR3 is TGTGCCAGCAGCCCCGACAGCACTTATGGC.

The DNA read from the CDR3 is TGTGCCAGCAGCTCATGGGACAGGACCCAAGAGACC. It yields the protein CASSSWDRTQET. The CDR3 reads in full as CASSSWDRTQETQYF. This chain joins TRBV11-2 and TRBJ2-5; 8 bases line up with TRBD1. The read falls 3 residues short of the CDR3 end, and the missing part is taken from the germline J gene. In germline, CDR1 is SGHAT, CDR2 FQNNGV. Trimming cost V 4 bases and J 1 base; bases outside gene matches: 5. This CDR3 has 15 amino acids.